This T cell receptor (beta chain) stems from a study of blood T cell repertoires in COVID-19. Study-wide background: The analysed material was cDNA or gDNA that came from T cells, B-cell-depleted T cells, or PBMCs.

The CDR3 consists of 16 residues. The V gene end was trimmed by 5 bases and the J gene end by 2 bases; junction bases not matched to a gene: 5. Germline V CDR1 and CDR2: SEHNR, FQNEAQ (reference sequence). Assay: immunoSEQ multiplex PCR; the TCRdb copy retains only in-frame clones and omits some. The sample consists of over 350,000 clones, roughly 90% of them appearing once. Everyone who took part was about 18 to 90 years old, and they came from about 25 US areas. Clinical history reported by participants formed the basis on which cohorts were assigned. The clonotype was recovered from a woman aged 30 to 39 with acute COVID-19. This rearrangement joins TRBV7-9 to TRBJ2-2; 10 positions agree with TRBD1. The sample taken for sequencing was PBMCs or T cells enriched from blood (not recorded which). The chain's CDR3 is CASSPGQGGNTGELFF. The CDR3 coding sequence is TGTGCCAGCAGCCCCGGACAGGGGGGAAACACCGGGGAGCTGTTTTTT.